This T cell receptor (beta chain) is drawn from a study of T cell repertoires in cytomegalovirus infection. Whole-study context: As its CMV epitopes, the study selected recently identified HLA-C-restricted and well-studied HLA-B-restricted targets. The public TCR beta signatures pointed to both CMV infection and matching HLA type. General study findings and limits: HLA-C-restricted CMV-specific TCR beta clonotypes were dominant in the ex vivo response. Carriage of CMV together with the relevant HLA was identifiable through cumulative public TCR beta family frequency.

TCRdb reanalysed the reads using MiXCR and keeps one entry per CDR3 protein. The sample lists approximately 730,000 distinct CDR3 sequences, about 29% seen once, with about an eighth in the top ten. The germline CDR1 and CDR2 sequences are SGHVS and FNYEAQ. V was pared by 7 bases and J by 3 bases, with 17 bases of the junction left unmatched. This CDR3 is 18 amino acids long. Remarks on this clonotype: Antigen: not known.

The sample in question was cultured CD8+ T cells from PBMCs, obtained from culture after CMV antigen stimulation. The receptor was isolated from a human donor in good health (CMV status not recorded). Some clones in this sample may be carry-over from other donors' samples. This chain joins TRBV7-6 and TRBJ1-3, with 8 nucleotides matching TRBD1. The CDR3 nucleotides read TGTGCCAGCATCCTTCGGTCGCCTAGGACAGGGAATGGAAACACCATATATTTT. Translated, it gives CASILRSPRTGNGNTIYF.